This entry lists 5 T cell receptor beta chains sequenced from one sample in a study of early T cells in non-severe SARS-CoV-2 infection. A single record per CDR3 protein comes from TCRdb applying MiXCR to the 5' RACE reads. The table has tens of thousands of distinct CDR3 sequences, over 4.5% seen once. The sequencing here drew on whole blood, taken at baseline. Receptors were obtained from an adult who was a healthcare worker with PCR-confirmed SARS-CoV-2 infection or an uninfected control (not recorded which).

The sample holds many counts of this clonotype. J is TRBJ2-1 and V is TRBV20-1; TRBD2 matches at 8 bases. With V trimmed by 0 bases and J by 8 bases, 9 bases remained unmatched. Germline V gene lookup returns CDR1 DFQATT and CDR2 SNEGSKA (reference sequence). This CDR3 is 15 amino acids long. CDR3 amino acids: CSARDLGLAFDEQFF. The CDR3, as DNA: TGCAGTGCTAGAGATCTTGGACTAGCTTTCGATGAGCAGTTCTTC.

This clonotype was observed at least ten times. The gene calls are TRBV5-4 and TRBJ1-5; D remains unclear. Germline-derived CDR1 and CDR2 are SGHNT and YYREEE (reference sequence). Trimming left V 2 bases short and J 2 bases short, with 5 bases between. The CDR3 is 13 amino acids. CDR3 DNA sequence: TGTGCCAGCAGCTTCATGGGCAATCAGCCCCAGCATTTT. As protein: CASSFMGNQPQHF.

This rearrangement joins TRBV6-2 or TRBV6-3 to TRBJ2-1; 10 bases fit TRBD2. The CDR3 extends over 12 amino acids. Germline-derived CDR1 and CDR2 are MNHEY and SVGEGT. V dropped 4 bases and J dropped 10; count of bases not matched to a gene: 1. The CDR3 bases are TGTGCCAGCAGTTGGGGACTAGCGGAGCAGTTCTTC. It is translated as CASSWGLAEQFF.

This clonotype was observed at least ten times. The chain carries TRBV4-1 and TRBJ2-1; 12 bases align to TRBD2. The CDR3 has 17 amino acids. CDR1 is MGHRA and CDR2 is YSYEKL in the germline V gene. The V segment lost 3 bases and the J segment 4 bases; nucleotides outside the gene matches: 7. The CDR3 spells CASSQGGLAGGYNEQFF. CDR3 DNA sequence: TGCGCCAGCAGCCAGGGGGGGCTAGCGGGAGGGTACAATGAGCAGTTCTTC.

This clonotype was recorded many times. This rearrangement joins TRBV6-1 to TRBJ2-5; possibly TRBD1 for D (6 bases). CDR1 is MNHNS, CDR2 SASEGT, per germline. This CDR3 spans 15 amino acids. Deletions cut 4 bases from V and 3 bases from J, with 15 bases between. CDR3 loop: CASSGGGRLEETQYF. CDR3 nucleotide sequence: TGTGCCAGCAGTGGTGGGGGCCGGCTAGAAGAGACCCAGTACTTC.